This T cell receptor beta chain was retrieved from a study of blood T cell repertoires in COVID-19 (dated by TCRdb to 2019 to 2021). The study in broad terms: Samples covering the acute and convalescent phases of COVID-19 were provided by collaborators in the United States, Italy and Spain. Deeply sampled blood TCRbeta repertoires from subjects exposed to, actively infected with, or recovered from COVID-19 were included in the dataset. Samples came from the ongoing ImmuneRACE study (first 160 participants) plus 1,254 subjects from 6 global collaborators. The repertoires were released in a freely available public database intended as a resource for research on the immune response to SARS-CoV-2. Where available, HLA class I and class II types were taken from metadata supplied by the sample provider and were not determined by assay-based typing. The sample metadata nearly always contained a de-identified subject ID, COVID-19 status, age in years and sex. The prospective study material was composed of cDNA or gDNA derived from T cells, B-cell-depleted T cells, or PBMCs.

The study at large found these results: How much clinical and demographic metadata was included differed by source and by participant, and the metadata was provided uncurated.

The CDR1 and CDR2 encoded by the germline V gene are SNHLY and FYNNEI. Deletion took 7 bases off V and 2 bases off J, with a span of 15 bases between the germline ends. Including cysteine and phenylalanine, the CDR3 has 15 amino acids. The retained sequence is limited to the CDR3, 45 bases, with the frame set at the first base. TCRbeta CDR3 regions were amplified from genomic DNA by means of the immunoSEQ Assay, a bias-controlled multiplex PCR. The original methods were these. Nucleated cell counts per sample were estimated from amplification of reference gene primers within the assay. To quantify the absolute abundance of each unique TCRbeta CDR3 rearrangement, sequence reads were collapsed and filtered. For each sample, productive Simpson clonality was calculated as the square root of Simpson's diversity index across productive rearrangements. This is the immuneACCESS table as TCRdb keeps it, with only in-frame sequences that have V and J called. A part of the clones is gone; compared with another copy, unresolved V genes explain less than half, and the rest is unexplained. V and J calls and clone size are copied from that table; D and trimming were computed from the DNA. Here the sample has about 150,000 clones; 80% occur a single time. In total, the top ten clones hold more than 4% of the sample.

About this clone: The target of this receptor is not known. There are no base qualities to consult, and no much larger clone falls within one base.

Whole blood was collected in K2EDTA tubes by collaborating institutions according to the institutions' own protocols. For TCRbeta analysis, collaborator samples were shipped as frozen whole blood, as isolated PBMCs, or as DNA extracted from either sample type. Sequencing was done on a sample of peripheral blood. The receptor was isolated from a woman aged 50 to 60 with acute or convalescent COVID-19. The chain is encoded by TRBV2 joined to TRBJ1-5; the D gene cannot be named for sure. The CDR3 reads CASMDESEGNQPQHF. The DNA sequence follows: TGTGCCAGCATGGATGAATCAGAGGGCAATCAGCCCCAGCATTTT.